This TCR beta chain comes out of a study of cytomegalovirus exposure and HLA in healthy donors. General study points: Later findings reportedly placed an Asian-associated ancestry cluster below the approximately 670-donor mean for N-insertions.

It was with 60 Vbeta and 13 Jbeta primers that the PCR ran. Only in-frame clones appear in the TCRdb table, and some are missing; sequencing was by immunoSEQ multiplex PCR. The sample has over 70,000 clones; about three quarters are singletons. This clone was found once. What it recognizes is unknown. The TCR comes from a male donor in good health and CMV-seropositive. The source material was PBMCs.

As DNA, the CDR3 is TGTGCCAGCAGTTTATCGAGGACTAGCGGGAGGGCCCCCGGGGAGCTGTTTTTT. This encodes CASSLSRTSGRAPGELFF. The chain joins TRBV27 to TRBJ2-2, with 15 bases identical to TRBD2. Germline V gene lookup returns CDR1 MNHEY and CDR2 SMNVEV (reference sequence). The trim removed 0 bases at V and 6 bases at J, leaving 5 bases unmatched. CDR3 length: 18 residues.